This T cell receptor beta chain was found in a study of siplizumab effects on memory and regulatory T cells. Study results and limitations: Contribution to the alloresponse seemed major for naive T cells, which also seemed more diverse than memory cells. Proof of suppressive function in proliferating Tregs from siplizumab cultures was not established. The authors could not assign a naive or memory phenotype to roughly 80-96% of proliferating CD4+ or CD8+ clones.

As to this clone: What it binds is not known.

Germline lookup yields CDR1 MRHNA and CDR2 SNTAGT. V shed 1 base and J 4 bases; nucleotides not matched to a gene: 10. The length of the CDR3 is 18 residues. Assays were performed on approximately 1.1 x 10^5 TCR templates per sample. Clones were sequenced by immunoSEQ multiplex PCR, and TCRdb holds only the in-frame ones, with some missing. The repertoire holds 94,000 or so clones, with over 85% as singletons. The sequenced material came from CD8+ T cells sorted from blood. The origin of this receptor is a human donor in good health. V is TRBV6-4 and J is TRBJ2-1; 10 nucleotides match TRBD2. The chain's CDR3 is CASSDWFSSGGVYNEQFF. CDR3 in DNA: TGTGCCAGCAGTGACTGGTTTTCTAGCGGGGGTGTTTACAATGAGCAGTTCTTC.